The present entry profiles one T cell receptor beta chain with its context. Its antigen is unknown. Qualities for individual bases were not recorded, and no much larger clone is one base off. In total, approximately 700 healthy bone marrow donors made up the cohort. At the time of sampling, every cohort member was nominally healthy, though immune exposures that went unrecorded were likely present. The donor tested CMV seronegative and was one of the 352 seronegative cohort members. A peripheral blood sample was collected from each donor, and TCR beta sequencing was performed on peripheral blood mononuclear cells. Genomic DNA extraction from the blood cell samples was performed with the Qiagen DNeasy Blood Extraction Kit. The library relied on the immunoSEQ multiplex PCR assay. For the multiplex PCR, a mixture combining 60 forward primers for TCR Vbeta segments and 13 reverse primers for TCR Jbeta segments was used. A multiplex PCR assay on genomic DNA amplified the CDR3 region of rearranged TCR beta genes. The Illumina HiSeq System was used to sequence the amplified TCR beta libraries as 87-base-pair reads. The paper's data handling went like this. A later analysis counted about 80 million unique TCR beta chains across the roughly 700 repertoires, and around 9.9 million of these chains were shared by at least two donors. To remove PCR and sequencing errors, raw reads were error-corrected and collapsed into unique sequences using a nearest-neighbor algorithm that merged closely related sequences. V, D and J gene segments were assigned by aligning CDR3 sequences to IMGT reference sequences. Each retained sequence needed at least a six-nucleotide match to both a V gene segment and a J gene segment. Rearrangements were called productive when the CDR3 lacked stop codons and stayed in frame with V and J; all others were non-productive. CDR3 was defined according to IMGT convention as the region running from the second conserved V-encoded cysteine to the conserved J-encoded phenylalanine. The earlier analysis of a few hundred of the donors excluded sequences that lacked an unambiguous match to a single V gene segment. In an earlier analysis of approximately 610 of the donors, V segments were called functional above 56.7% productive rearrangements and were called segregating when the between-donor standard deviation exceeded 5%. A statistical classification framework was built for diagnosing cytomegalovirus status from the catalog of TCR beta chain sequences. In a later analysis, TCR nucleotide sequences were compared against IMGT/GENE-DB human TR gene sequences so that V and J genes could be assigned. The TCRdist pipeline was used in a later analysis to assign CDR3 sequences and most-parsimonious VDJ recombination scenarios. In a later analysis, each TCR beta chain was defined by its CDR3 amino acid sequence together with its V-gene family, and reads without a unique V-gene family were excluded. As a way to deal with suspected cross-contamination and a sequencing artifact, a later analysis dropped 450 to 600 nucleotide sequences that were highly shared and had low generation probability. For each public chain, a later analysis derived a clonal expansion index from normalized ranks of inferred template counts within each repertoire. Generation probabilities in a later analysis came from a VDJ recombination model fitted to out-of-frame rearrangements, and those results were checked against IGoR. In a later analysis, hypergeometric tests were used to score TCR-TCR, TCR-HLA and TCR-CMV co-occurrence, with a repertoire-size bias correction applied to TCR pairs. In a later analysis, false discovery rates were estimated by permuting HLA or CMV assignments 20 times. In a later analysis, co-occurring TCRs were grouped with DBSCAN, and TCRdist sequence similarity was added when clustering was performed within HLA-allele-positive subsets. Repertoires with fewer than 30,000 or more than 120,000 public chains were left out of co-occurrence clustering, as were about 5 repertoires with anomalous nucleotide sharing. TCRdb obtained this table from immuneACCESS and retained in-frame rearrangements with V and J assigned. These tables miss some clones; where compared with another copy, unresolved V genes account for less than half of the shortfall, and the remainder is unexplained. The D gene and trimming were derived from the DNA, and the V and J assignments and clone size from that table. The sample table holds fewer than 350,000 clones, of which 80% to 90% were seen once. Approximately 2% of the sample lies in the top ten.

The source of the sample is a study of cytomegalovirus exposure and HLA in healthy donors (dated by TCRdb to the late 2010s). Turning to the overall study: An earlier analysis of fewer than 750 of the donors reported about 300 Gb of sequence data and some 110 million unique TCR beta sequences obtained from about 180 million T cells. An early release that covered some 640 HLA-typed donors contained around 300 gigabases of sequencing data and about 84 million unique TCR sequences. Of the roughly 400 genotyped donors, 70% to 90% were placed in the genetic ancestry cluster associated with self-reported Caucasian donors. The aim of the study was to test whether cataloging public T cell receptors could identify signatures of past pathogen exposure. The study profiled the T cell repertoires of more than 500 subjects by immunosequencing and related them to cytomegalovirus serostatus. A separate validation cohort of some 130 different subjects was used in addition to the roughly 640-subject first cohort. The study combined high-throughput TCR immunosequencing, statistical association of individual TCRs with disease status, and machine learning to predict cytomegalovirus infection status. To study patterns of TCR occurrence, a later analysis re-analyzed previously published TCR beta repertoires from just over 650 donors and added high-resolution HLA genotyping. In the later analysis, no new phenotypic data were used to find candidate immune exposures; instead, reliance was placed on TCR beta sequences and their occurrence across donors. An earlier analysis of 587 of the donors applied high-throughput TCR beta sequencing to assess whether each TCR beta V gene segment acted as functional or pseudogenic. Donor age, sex, ethnicity and CMV serostatus were collected together with the repertoire data. A later genetic analysis took genome-wide SNP genotypes for 398 of the 666 donors and used that subset as a discovery cohort. Every repertoire in the discovery cohort had been generated on one and the same sequencing platform. Class I and class II HLA loci were covered by the typing at four-digit resolution. Typing coverage varied by locus: roughly 629-630 donors for A, B, C, DRB1 and DQB1; more than 500 for DQA1; more than 600 for DPA1; under 490 for DPB1. Because of strong linkage in the cohort, five DR-DQ haplotypes were treated as single units for association and clustering. Among some 400 genotyped donors of the cohort, an average of roughly 230,000 unique TCR beta nucleotide sequences was sequenced per donor, of which roughly 18% were non-productive. Here is what the overall study found, with its caveats: An association between a missense DCLRE1C variant and V-gene and J-gene trimming of TCR beta chains was found in a later genetic analysis and replicated in an independent cohort. Immune exposure information for the cohort was limited to CMV serostatus. Correlated functional status among segregating V segments might reflect linkage disequilibrium, but an unknown experimental factor could not be ruled out. Cytomegalovirus status was reported to be diagnosed by the classifier with high specificity and sensitivity in both the original and validation cohorts. In vitro tests confirmed that a few of the cytomegalovirus-associated TCR beta chains recognize cytomegalovirus antigens. A further reported finding was that TCR beta sequences accurately predicted the HLA-A and HLA-B alleles for most subjects in the first cohort. The study listed 150 to 200 TCR beta chains as associated with cytomegalovirus. Specific HLA alleles were associated with 15,000 to 20,000 TCR beta sequences at a false discovery rate of 0.05 in a later analysis. According to a later genetic analysis, donors in an Asian-associated ancestry cluster had fewer N-insertions in productive TCRs than the approximately 700-donor mean. Presence/absence analyses assumed roughly uniform sequencing depth across donors, an assumption that may not hold. A later analysis found that most CMV-associated TCR beta chains appeared HLA-restricted, with HLA associations seemingly driven largely by CMV exposure. The authors suggested that the approach could potentially be extended to other disease states and immunological phenotypes. According to a later analysis, parvovirus B19, influenza, CMV and Epstein-Barr virus appeared linked to several top co-occurrence clusters. Some IMGT-functional V segments, including TRBV6-2 and TRBV6-3, could not be distinguished by the 87-base-pair reads and were therefore excluded. When HLA alleles, especially DR and DQ, strongly co-occurred, TCR associations were difficult to assign to individual alleles. A later analysis found that HLA-associated TCR beta chains were more clonally expanded and had lower generation probabilities than equally common non-associated chains. Because counts were too low, about 18 rarely observed V segments, including chromosome 9 orphons, were excluded from the earlier analysis of 587 of the donors. Because HLA typing was missing for some donors at each locus, association tests included only the typed subset. An earlier analysis of approximately 530 of the donors showed that most TCR beta V segments appeared in productive rearrangements either about 87% or about 30% of the time, which broadly matched IMGT annotations. A later analysis found that TCR association rates varied across HLA loci, with DRB1 alleles showing the most associated TCRs and HLA-C alleles the fewest. A cluster of highly shared sequence variants was judged likely to represent a technical artifact of the sequencing pipeline. While some public TCRs were present in many individuals, most TCR sequences turned up only very rarely across donors. Only TCR beta chains were sequenced in this cohort, and the absence of alpha or paired-chain data limited detectable features.

Compared with germline, V lacks 2 bases and J lacks 4 bases; bases without a gene match: 2. For CDR1 and CDR2, the germline V gene lists SGHRS and YFSETQ. The CDR3 goes from the cysteine to the phenylalanine over 13 residues. Of all the DNA, just the CDR3 is kept, 39 bases in frame from base 1. The rearranged chain carries TRBV5-1 and TRBJ2-5, and TRBD2 matches 7 of the central bases. The sequenced sample consisted of PBMCs. This clonotype was obtained from a woman aged 18-30 years in good health and CMV-seronegative. The sequenced DNA is TGCGCCAGCAGCTTCGCGGGGGTAGAGACCCAGTACTTC. It specifies CASSFAGVETQYF.